This TCR beta chain was retrieved from a study of T cell responses to AZD1222 COVID-19 vaccine. Points from the study as a whole: Within unmutated variant regions lay the reported targets of nearly half of spike-specific TCRs. There were mostly white British donors and more females than males, and clonal diversity was possibly underestimated.

Repertoires were generated with immunoSEQ multiplex PCR, while TCRdb's copy carries only in-frame clones and drops some. The sample yields approximately 150,000 clones, about 90% seen once. Turning to this clone: What it binds is not known.

The sequences come from peripheral blood, collected on day 0 of AZD1222 vaccination. This clonotype was sampled from an adult in good health.

The CDR3 here is CASSDEDRGPGPQHF. The CDR3 region has the DNA TGTGCCAGCAGCGACGAGGACAGGGGCCCCGGGCCCCAGCATTTT. The rearrangement uses TRBV6-6 and TRBJ1-5, with TRBD1 identical over 9 bases. The CDR3 has 15 amino acids. The germline gives CDR1 MNHNY, CDR2 SVGAGI (reference sequence). The junction had 12 bases not matched to a gene; V was cut back by 6 bases and J by 9 bases.